A single sample gave rise to the 23 T cell receptor beta chains below, sequenced in a study of human T cells and chemical hapten exposure. MiXCR, run by TCRdb on the RACE reads, gives a single entry per CDR3 protein. Altogether approximately 60,000 distinct CDR3 sequences are present, roughly a tenth being singletons, with the ten largest covering 9.6%. The time point is: pre-sensitization, week 0. Treatment meaning: therapeutic diphenylcyclopropenone sensitization with weekly scalp DPC. Sequencing was performed on whole blood, taken in connection with sensitization to the hapten diphenylcyclopropenone (DPC). The receptors shown here come from a man in his forties with alopecia areata. Some clones in this sample may be carry-over from other donors' samples.

The chain combines TRBV10-2 with TRBJ1-4; no firm D call. The CDR3 contains 17 residues. Trimming shortened V by 3 bases and J by 4 bases, and 18 bases separated the two germline ends. The germline V gene has CDR1 WSHSY and CDR2 SAAADI. CDR3 DNA: TGCGCCAGCAGTGATACCCGGTGGCCAGCGGGTAATGAAAAACTGTTTTTT. It encodes CASSDTRWPAGNEKLFF.

The J gene is TRBJ1-3, the V gene TRBV9; D gene ambiguous. Trimming removed 4 bases at V and 2 bases at J, with 13 bases between. Germline values: CDR1 SGDLS, CDR2 YYNGEE. CDR3 size: 15 residues. The CDR3 reads CASSPNDFPGNTIYF. CDR3 bases: TGTGCCAGCAGCCCTAACGACTTCCCTGGAAACACCATATATTTT. Full variable domain (missing parts from reference TRBV9 and TRBJ1-3): DSGVTQTPKHLITATGQRVTLRCSPRSGDLSVYWYQQSLDQGLQFLIQYYNGEERAKGNILERFSAQQFPDLHSELNLSSLELGDSALYFCASSPNDFPGNTIYFGEGSWLTVV.

The V gene is TRBV7-2, the J gene TRBJ2-7, with D unclear. V dropped 4 bases and J dropped 0 bases, with 7 bases sitting between them. Germline V lookup: CDR1 SGHTA, CDR2 FQGNSA. The CDR3 runs to 13 residues. CDR3 amino acids: CASSSSLSYEQYF. The CDR3 DNA sequence: TGTGCCAGCAGCTCCTCTCTCTCCTACGAGCAGTACTTC.

J is TRBJ2-7 and V is TRBV3-1, with 8 bases aligning to TRBD2. V shed 1 base and J 3 bases; nucleotides not matched to a gene: 11. Germline V gene lookup returns CDR1 LGHDT and CDR2 YNNKEL (reference sequence). The CDR3 is 17 residues long. CDR3 in amino acids: CASSQGLAQFRHYEQYF. CDR3 nucleotides: TGTGCCAGCAGCCAAGGACTAGCGCAGTTTAGACACTACGAGCAGTACTTC.

This chain joins TRBV7-6 and TRBJ2-3; D is ambiguous. The V end was cut by 6 bases, the J end by 3 bases, with 16 bases between. CDR1 is SGHVS and CDR2 is FNYEAQ in the germline V gene. This CDR3 region has 15 residues. The CDR3 region is CASSPDMMETDTQYF. The CDR3 DNA follows: TGTGCCAGCAGTCCCGATATGATGGAGACAGATACGCAGTATTTT.

This clonotype showed up just once. The chain combines TRBV12-3 or TRBV12-4 with TRBJ1-2; D might be TRBD1 (5 bases). This CDR3 is 14 amino acids long. V lost 2 bases, J lost 8 bases, and 15 bases lay in between. In nucleotides, the CDR3 is TGTGCCAGCAGTTTACGGGGGACCGCCTCGGGCTACACCTTC. As protein: CASSLRGTASGYTF.

Many counts were recorded for this clonotype. The chain employs TRBV7-8 and TRBJ2-5; TRBD2 matches 7 bases. V lost 5 bases to trimming and J lost 1 base; unmatched junction nucleotides: 7. The CDR3 contains 15 residues. Germline V gives CDR1 SGHVS, CDR2 FQNEAQ. In nucleotides, the CDR3 is TGTGCCAGCAGCCCCCAACTAGCGATCCAAGAGACCCAGTACTTC. Residues: CASSPQLAIQETQYF.

This clonotype turned up a few times. This rearrangement joins TRBV7-9 to TRBJ2-7; TRBD2 aligns across 7 bases. The V gene end was trimmed by 5 bases and the J gene end by 12 bases; junction bases not matched to a gene: 13. The CDR3 is made up of 13 amino acids. Per germline, CDR1 SEHNR and CDR2 FQNEAQ (reference sequence). CDR3 nucleotide sequence: TGTGCCAGCAGCCCGTCGCGGGAGCGGGCCCTGTACTTC. Amino acid sequence: CASSPSRERALYF.

V is TRBV9 and J is TRBJ2-5; 12 bases agree with TRBD2. Trimming took 2 bases from V and 5 from J; bases not matched to a gene: 4. The CDR3 runs to 15 residues. The germline V gene encodes CDR1 SGDLS and CDR2 YYNGEE. CDR3 nucleotide sequence: TGTGCCAGCAGCGTCTCTAGCGGGAGGGAGGAGACCCAGTACTTC. Translated: CASSVSSGREETQYF. The whole variable domain, remainder taken from reference TRBV9 and TRBJ2-5, is DSGVTQTPKHLITATGQRVTLRCSPRSGDLSVYWYQQSLDQGLQFLIQYYNGEERAKGNILERFSAQQFPDLHSELNLSSLELGDSALYFCASSVSSGREETQYFGPGTRLLVL.

This chain links TRBV7-2 with TRBJ2-5; TRBD1 agrees at 7 bases. The CDR3 is 12 amino acids. Germline lookup yields CDR1 SGHTA and CDR2 FQGNSA. With V trimmed by 8 bases and J by 5 bases, 5 bases remained unmatched. The CDR3 region has the DNA TGTGCCAGCGGCAGGGGGACGGAGACCCAGTACTTC. This translates into CASGRGTETQYF.

The chain recombines TRBV4-3 with TRBJ1-5; D unclear. Germline V gene sequence: CDR1 LGHNA, CDR2 YSLEER. This CDR3 region has 15 residues. V lost 0 bases and J 4 bases, leaving 10 bases between the germline ends. In DNA form, the CDR3 reads TGCGCCAGCAGCCAAGATACAGCCGGGAATCAGCCCCAGCATTTT. Amino acids: CASSQDTAGNQPQHF.

The chain recombines TRBV7-8 with TRBJ2-7, with D uncertain. Between the trimmed V and J ends, which lost 1 base and 5 bases, there was a span of 15 bases. Germline-derived CDR1 and CDR2 are SGHVS and FQNEAQ. The CDR3 consists of 15 residues. CDR3 in amino acids: CASSLGNPIFDEQYF. In nucleotides, the CDR3 is TGTGCCAGCAGCTTAGGGAACCCGATATTTGACGAGCAGTACTTC.

In this sample, this clonotype turned up many times. The V and J genes are TRBV28 and TRBJ2-4, with TRBD1 as a possible D gene (5 bases). The germline V gene encodes CDR1 MDHEN and CDR2 SYDVKM. The CDR3 loop spans 15 amino acids. V was clipped by 4 bases and J by 2 bases, with 12 bases between them. The CDR3 loop reads CASSSLGVPKNIQYF. The CDR3 nucleotides read TGTGCCAGCAGTTCTTTAGGGGTTCCCAAAAACATTCAGTACTTC.

This clonotype came up a few times. The chain combines TRBV20-1 with TRBJ2-3, with TRBD1 as a possible D gene (6 bases). This CDR3 comprises 14 residues. In germline, CDR1 is DFQATT, CDR2 SNEGSKA (reference sequence). V lost 6 bases and J lost 1, with 14 bases in between. CDR3 in DNA: TGCAGTGCGAAAGGGACATTTGGCACAGATACGCAGTATTTT. Residues: CSAKGTFGTDTQYF.

This clonotype was observed a handful of times. The V gene is TRBV3-1, the J gene TRBJ2-5; TRBD2 is a possible D gene (6 bases). Germline V lookup: CDR1 LGHDT, CDR2 YNNKEL (reference sequence). V was pared by 0 bases and J by 4 bases, with 15 bases between. This CDR3 contains 16 residues. The CDR3 sequence: CASSQDLTGVGETQYF. In DNA, the CDR3 is TGTGCCAGCAGCCAAGATTTGACGGGAGTGGGAGAGACCCAGTACTTC.

This clonotype was seen at least ten times. This rearrangement joins TRBV6-5 to TRBJ2-5, with TRBD2 matching 10 bases. The CDR3 is made up of 15 amino acids. CDR1 and CDR2 (germline): MNHEY, SVGAGI. The V gene end was trimmed by 5 bases and the J gene end by 2 bases; junction bases not matched to a gene: 5. The CDR3 is CASSKREGRQETQYF. CDR3 nucleotide sequence: TGTGCCAGCAGTAAGCGGGAGGGGCGGCAAGAGACCCAGTACTTC.

At least ten counts were recorded for this clonotype. The chain employs TRBV5-1 and TRBJ2-1; 13 bases map to TRBD2. The V segment lost 4 bases and the J segment 10 bases; nucleotides outside the gene matches: 8. This CDR3 region has 15 residues. Germline V gives CDR1 SGHRS, CDR2 YFSETQ. CDR3 protein: CASSLTSGGHIEQFF. In nucleotides, the CDR3 is TGCGCCAGCAGCCTGACTAGCGGGGGGCATATAGAGCAGTTCTTC.

This clonotype was recorded a few times. The chain couples TRBV7-9 to TRBJ2-7; the D call may be TRBD1 or TRBD2 (5 bases each). V was clipped by 0 bases and J by 6 bases, with 12 bases between them. The CDR3 consists of 14 residues. Germline loops: CDR1 SEHNR, CDR2 FQNEAQ (reference sequence). The CDR3 region has the DNA TGTGCCAGCAGCTTAGCGGGAGAAGGGGCCGAGCAGTACTTC. Translated, it gives CASSLAGEGAEQYF. Full variable domain (remainder filled in from reference TRBV7-9 and TRBJ2-7): DTGVSQNPRHKITKRGQNVTFRCDPISEHNRLYWYRQTLGQGPEFLTYFQNEAQLEKSRLLSDRFSAERPKGSFSTLEIQRTEQGDSAMYLCASSLAGEGAEQYFGPGTRLTVT.

This chain uses TRBV6-2 or TRBV6-3 with TRBJ2-1, with D perhaps TRBD2 (5 bases). The ends were cut back, 5 bases at V and 2 bases at J, with 19 bases in the middle. The CDR3 has 17 residues. Germline V CDR1 and CDR2: MNHEY, SVGEGT. CDR3 sequence reads: CASSRLIGLAAYNEQFF. The DNA of the CDR3 is TGTGCCAGCAGTCGCCTTATCGGGCTAGCAGCCTACAATGAGCAGTTCTTC.

In its sample, this clonotype was seen many times. The CDR3 coding sequence is TGTGCCAGCAGTTACGGGACAGGGGCTGGCGAGCAGTACTTC. This translates into CASSYGTGAGEQYF. The V and J genes are TRBV12-3 or TRBV12-4 and TRBJ2-7; 10 bases line up with TRBD1. This CDR3 spans 14 amino acids. Trimming at V came to 4 bases and at J to 6 bases, leaving 6 bases not matched to a gene.

At least ten counts were recorded for this clonotype. The V call is TRBV28, the J call TRBJ2-1; D is possibly TRBD2 (5 bases). Trimming stripped 7 bases from V and 4 bases from J, with 14 bases between. Germline assignment: CDR1 MDHEN and CDR2 SYDVKM. This CDR3 comprises 14 residues. The CDR3 nucleotides read TGTGCCAGCACGAGCGGAGCTTCTTACAATGAGCAGTTCTTC. The encoded protein is CASTSGASYNEQFF.

This clonotype was detected ten times or more. The chain joins TRBV28 to TRBJ1-2, with 11 bases matching TRBD1. In germline, CDR1 is MDHEN, CDR2 SYDVKM. The trim removed 4 bases at V and 4 bases at J, leaving 14 bases unmatched. This CDR3 comprises 18 residues. The CDR3 nucleotides are TGTGCCAGCAGTTCATCGGGACAGGGGGACTGGATTCTCTATGGCTACACCTTC. Amino acids: CASSSSGQGDWILYGYTF.

This clonotype was found a few times. The chain is built from TRBV10-2 and TRBJ2-7; 7 nucleotides agree with TRBD1. The CDR3 has 12 amino acids. The junction had 5 bases not matched to a gene; V was cut back by 9 bases and J by 3 bases. Germline CDR1 is WSHSY and CDR2 is SAAADI. The CDR3 is CASRGQHYEQYF. CDR3 coding DNA: TGCGCCAGTAGGGGACAGCACTACGAGCAGTACTTC.